This T cell receptor beta chain was captured by sequencing in a study of regulatory T cells in long-lasting Graves disease. The sample's time point: persistent/refractory GD, antithyroid drugs over 5 years with positive TRAb. RNA extracted from PBMCs served as the sequencing template. American Thyroid Association guidelines served as the basis for diagnosing Graves' disease. According to the study, TCR beta libraries were built with iRepertoire HTBI primers and CDR3-region Arm-PCR. TCRdb fed the multiplex PCR reads into MiXCR, producing one record per CDR3 protein. The table lists 650,000 to 850,000 distinct CDR3 sequences, about 30% of them singletons. The CDR3 runs to 16 residues. Trimming left V 7 bases short and J 1 base short, with 19 bases between. CDR1 is LNHDA, CDR2 SQIVND, per germline (reference sequence).

V and J are TRBV19 and TRBJ1-1, with TRBD1 as a possible D gene (5 bases). The sequencing here drew on peripheral blood mononuclear cells (PBMCs), taken when the disease was refractory, from a patient treated with antithyroid drugs. This receptor was taken from a female donor with Graves disease. This chain's CDR3 is CASTSGGTLANTEAFF. CDR3 DNA sequence: TGTGCCAGTACCTCGGGCGGGACGCTAGCGAACACTGAAGCTTTCTTT. Based on the CDR3 plus reference TRBV19 and TRBJ1-1, the full variable domain is DGGITQSPKYLFRKEGQNVTLSCEQNLNHDAMYWYRQDPGQGLRLIYYSQIVNDFQKGDIAEGYSVSREKKESFPLTVTSAQKNPTAFYLCASTSGGTLANTEAFFGQGTRLTVV.